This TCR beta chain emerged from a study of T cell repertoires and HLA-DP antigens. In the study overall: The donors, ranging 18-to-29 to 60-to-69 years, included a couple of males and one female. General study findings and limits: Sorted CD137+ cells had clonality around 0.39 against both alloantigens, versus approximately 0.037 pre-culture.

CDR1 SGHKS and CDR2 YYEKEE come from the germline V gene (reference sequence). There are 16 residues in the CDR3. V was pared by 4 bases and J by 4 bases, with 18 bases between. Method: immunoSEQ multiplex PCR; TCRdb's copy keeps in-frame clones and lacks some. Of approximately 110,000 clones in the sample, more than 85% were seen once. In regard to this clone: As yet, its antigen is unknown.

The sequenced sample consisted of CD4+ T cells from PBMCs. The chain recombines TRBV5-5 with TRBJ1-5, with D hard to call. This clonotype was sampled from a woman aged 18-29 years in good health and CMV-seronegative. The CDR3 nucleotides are TGTGCCAGCAGCGAGTCATCGCGGCAGGAAAATCAGCCCCAGCATTTT. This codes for CASSESSRQENQPQHF.